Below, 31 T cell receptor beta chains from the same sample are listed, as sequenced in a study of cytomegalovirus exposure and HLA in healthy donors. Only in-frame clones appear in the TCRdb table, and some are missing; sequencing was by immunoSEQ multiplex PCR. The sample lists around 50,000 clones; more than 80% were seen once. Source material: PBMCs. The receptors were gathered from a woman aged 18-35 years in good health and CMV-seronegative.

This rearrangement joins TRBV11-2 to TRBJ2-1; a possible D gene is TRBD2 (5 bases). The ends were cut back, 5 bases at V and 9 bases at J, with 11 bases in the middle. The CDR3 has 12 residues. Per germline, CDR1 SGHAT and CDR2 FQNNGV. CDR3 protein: CASSTLGSEQFF. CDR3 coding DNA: TGTGCCAGCAGCACACTAGGTAGTGAGCAGTTCTTC.

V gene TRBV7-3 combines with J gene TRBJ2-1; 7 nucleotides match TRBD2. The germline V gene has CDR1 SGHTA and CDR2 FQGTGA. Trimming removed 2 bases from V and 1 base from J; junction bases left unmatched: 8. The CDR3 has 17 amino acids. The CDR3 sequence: CASSLSPRLASYNEQFF. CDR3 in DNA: TGTGCCAGCAGCTTATCCCCCAGACTAGCATCCTACAATGAGCAGTTCTTC.

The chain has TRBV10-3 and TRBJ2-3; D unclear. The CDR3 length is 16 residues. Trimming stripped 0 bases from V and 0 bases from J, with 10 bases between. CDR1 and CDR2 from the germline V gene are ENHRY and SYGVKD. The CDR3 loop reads CAISESGTTSTDTQYF. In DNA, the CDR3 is TGTGCCATCAGTGAGTCGGGTACGACTAGCACAGATACGCAGTATTTT.

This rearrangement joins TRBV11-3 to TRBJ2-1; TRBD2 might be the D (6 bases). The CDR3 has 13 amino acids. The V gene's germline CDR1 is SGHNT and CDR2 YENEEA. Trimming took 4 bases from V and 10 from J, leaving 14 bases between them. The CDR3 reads CASSYPGTWEQFF. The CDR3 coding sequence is TGTGCCAGCAGCTACCCGGGGACTTGGGAGCAGTTCTTC.

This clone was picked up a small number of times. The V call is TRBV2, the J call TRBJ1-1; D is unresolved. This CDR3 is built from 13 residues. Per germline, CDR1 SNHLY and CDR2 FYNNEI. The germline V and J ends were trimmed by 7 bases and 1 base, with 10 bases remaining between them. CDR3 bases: TGTGCCAGCATGGTGGGAGAGAACACTGAAGCTTTCTTT. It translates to CASMVGENTEAFF.

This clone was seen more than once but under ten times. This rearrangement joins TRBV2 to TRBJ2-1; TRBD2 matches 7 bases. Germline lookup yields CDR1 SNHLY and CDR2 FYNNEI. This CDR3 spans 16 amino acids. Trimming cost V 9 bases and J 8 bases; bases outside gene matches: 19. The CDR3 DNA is TGTGCCAGGTTGGACTGGCGGGAGCCCCTTAAGGATGAGCAGTTCTTC. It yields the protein CARLDWREPLKDEQFF.

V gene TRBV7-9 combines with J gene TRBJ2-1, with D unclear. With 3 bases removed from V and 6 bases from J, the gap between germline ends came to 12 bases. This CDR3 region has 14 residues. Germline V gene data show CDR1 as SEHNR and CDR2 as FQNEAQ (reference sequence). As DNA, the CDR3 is TGTGCCAGCAGCTTCTCCGAAACCGGCAATGAGCAGTTCTTC. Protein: CASSFSETGNEQFF.

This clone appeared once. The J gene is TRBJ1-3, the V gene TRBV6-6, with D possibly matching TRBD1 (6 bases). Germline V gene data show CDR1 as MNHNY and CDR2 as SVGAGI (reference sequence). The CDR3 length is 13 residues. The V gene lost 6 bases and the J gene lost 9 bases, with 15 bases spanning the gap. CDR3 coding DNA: TGTGCCAGCAGCGATCCAGGGGTCGGCACCATATATTTT. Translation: CASSDPGVGTIYF.

CDR3 residues: CASSSLAGGAPSTDTQYF. The CDR3 bases are TGTGCCAGCAGCTCGCTAGCGGGAGGTGCCCCCAGCACAGATACGCAGTATTTT. The rearrangement uses TRBV7-2 and TRBJ2-3; 11 bases line up with TRBD2. There are 18 residues in the CDR3. With 4 bases clipped from V and 0 bases from J, the junction kept 9 bases outside the gene matches. Germline V gives CDR1 SGHTA, CDR2 FQGNSA. Using reference TRBV7-2 and TRBJ2-3 for the parts outside the CDR3, the full variable domain is GAGVSQSPSNKVTEKGKDVELRCDPISGHTALYWYRQSLGQGLEFLIYFQGNSAPDKSGLPSDRFSAERTGGSVSTLTIQRTQQEDSAVYLCASSSLAGGAPSTDTQYFGPGTRLTVL.

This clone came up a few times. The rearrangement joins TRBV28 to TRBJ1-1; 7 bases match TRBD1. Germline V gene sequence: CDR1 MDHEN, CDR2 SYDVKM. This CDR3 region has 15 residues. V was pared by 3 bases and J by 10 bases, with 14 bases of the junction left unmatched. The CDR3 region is CASSLTKSNRGTAFF. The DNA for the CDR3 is TGTGCCAGCAGTTTGACCAAATCAAACAGGGGCACAGCTTTCTTT.

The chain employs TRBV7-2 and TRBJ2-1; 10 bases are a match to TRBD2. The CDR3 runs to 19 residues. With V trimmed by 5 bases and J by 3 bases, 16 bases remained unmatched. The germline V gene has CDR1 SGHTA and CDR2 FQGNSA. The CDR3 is CASSIPSGRNALGYNEQFF. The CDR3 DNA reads TGTGCCAGCAGCATCCCTAGCGGGAGAAACGCTTTAGGCTACAATGAGCAGTTCTTC.

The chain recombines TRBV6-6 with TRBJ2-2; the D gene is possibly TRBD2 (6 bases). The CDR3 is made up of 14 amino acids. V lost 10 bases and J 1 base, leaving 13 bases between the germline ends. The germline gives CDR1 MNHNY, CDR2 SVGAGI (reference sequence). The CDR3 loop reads CATKGLLNTGELFF. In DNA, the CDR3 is TGTGCCACTAAGGGACTGTTGAACACCGGGGAGCTGTTTTTT.

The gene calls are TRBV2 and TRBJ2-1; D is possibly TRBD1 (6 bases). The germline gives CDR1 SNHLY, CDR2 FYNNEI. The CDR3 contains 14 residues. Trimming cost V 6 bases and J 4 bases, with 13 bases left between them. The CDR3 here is CASREYTGYNEQFF. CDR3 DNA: TGTGCCAGCAGGGAATATACAGGGTACAATGAGCAGTTCTTC.

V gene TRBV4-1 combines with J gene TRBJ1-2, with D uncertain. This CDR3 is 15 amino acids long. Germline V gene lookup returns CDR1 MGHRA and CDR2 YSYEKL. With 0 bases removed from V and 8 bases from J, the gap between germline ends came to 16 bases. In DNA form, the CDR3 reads TGCGCCAGCAGCCAAGATCGAGGCGGGGTTGGGGGCTACACCTTC. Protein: CASSQDRGGVGGYTF.

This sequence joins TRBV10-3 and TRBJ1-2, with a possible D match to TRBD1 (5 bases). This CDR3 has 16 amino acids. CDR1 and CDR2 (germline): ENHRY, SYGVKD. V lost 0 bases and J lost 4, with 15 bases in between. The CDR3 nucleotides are TGTGCCATCAGTGAGTCCTCATGGGACTCTTTCTATGGCTACACCTTC. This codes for CAISESSWDSFYGYTF.

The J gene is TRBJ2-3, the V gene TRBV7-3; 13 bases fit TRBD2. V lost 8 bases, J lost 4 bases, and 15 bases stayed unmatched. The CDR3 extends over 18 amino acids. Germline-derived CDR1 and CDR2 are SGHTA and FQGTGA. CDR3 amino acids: CASGQTSGGKSGADTQYF. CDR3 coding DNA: TGTGCCAGCGGCCAGACTAGCGGGGGGAAGTCTGGGGCAGATACGCAGTATTTT.

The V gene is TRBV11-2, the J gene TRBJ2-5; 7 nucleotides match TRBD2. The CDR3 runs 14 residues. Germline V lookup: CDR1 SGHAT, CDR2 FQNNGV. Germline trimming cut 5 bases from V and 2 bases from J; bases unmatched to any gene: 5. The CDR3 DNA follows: TGTGCCAGCAGCAGCTCAGCGGGGCAAGAGACCCAGTACTTC. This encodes CASSSSAGQETQYF. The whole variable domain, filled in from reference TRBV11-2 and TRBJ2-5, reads EAGVAQSPRYKIIEKRQSVAFWCNPISGHATLYWYQQILGQGPKLLIQFQNNGVVDDSQLPKDRFSAERLKGVDSTLKIQPAKLEDSAVYLCASSSSAGQETQYFGPGTRLLVL.

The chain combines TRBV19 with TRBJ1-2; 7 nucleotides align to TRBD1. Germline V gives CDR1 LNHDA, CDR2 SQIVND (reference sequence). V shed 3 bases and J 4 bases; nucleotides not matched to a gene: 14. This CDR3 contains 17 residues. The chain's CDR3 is CASSMGFRQGVSYGYTF. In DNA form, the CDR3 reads TGTGCCAGTAGTATGGGTTTTAGACAGGGAGTCAGCTATGGCTACACCTTC.

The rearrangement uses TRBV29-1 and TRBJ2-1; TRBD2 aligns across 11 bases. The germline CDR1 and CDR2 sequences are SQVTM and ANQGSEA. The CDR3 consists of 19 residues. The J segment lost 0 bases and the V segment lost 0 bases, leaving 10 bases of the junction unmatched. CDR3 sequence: CSVEDLLAGGTPSYNEQFF. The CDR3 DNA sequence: TGCAGCGTTGAAGATCTTCTAGCGGGGGGTACTCCCTCCTACAATGAGCAGTTCTTC.

The CDR3 sequence is CASSVGTGAFTEAFF. Here the CDR3 DNA reads TGTGCCAGCAGCGTAGGGACAGGGGCCTTCACTGAAGCTTTCTTT. The chain couples TRBV9 to TRBJ1-1, with 9 bases that match TRBD1. The J segment lost 4 bases and the V segment lost 0 bases, leaving 4 bases of the junction unmatched. This CDR3 spans 15 amino acids. The germline V gene encodes CDR1 SGDLS and CDR2 YYNGEE.

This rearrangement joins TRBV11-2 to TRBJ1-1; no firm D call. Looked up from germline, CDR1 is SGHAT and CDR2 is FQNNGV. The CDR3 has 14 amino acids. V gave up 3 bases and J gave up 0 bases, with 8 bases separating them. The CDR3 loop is CASSFSGLNTEAFF. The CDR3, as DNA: TGTGCCAGCAGCTTCTCAGGATTGAACACTGAAGCTTTCTTT.

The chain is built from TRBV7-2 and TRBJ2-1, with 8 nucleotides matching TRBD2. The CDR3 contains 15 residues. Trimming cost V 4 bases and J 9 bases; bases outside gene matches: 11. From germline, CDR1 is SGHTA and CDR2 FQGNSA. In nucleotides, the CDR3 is TGTGCCAGCAGCTCCCGTCACAGCCGGGAGGGTGAGCAGTTCTTC. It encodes CASSSRHSREGEQFF.

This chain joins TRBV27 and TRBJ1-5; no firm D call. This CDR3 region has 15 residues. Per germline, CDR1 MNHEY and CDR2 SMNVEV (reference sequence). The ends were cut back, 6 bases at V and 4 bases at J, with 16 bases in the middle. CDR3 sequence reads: CASSQGLSANQPQHF. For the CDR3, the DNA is TGTGCCAGCAGCCAAGGACTGTCTGCGAATCAGCCCCAGCATTTT.

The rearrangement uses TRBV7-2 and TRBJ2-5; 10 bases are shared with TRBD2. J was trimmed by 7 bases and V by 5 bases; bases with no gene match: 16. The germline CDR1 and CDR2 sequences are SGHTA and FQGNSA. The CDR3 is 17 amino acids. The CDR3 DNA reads TGTGCCAGCAGCCGGGGGACTAGCGTAACGGTCTTGGGGACCCAGTACTTC. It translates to CASSRGTSVTVLGTQYF.

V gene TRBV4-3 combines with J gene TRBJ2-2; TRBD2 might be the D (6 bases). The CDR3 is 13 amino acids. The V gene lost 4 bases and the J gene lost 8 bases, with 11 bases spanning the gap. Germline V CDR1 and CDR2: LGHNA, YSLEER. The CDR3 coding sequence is TGCGCCAGCAGCCTCCGACGGGAGGGGGAGCTGTTTTTT. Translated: CASSLRREGELFF.

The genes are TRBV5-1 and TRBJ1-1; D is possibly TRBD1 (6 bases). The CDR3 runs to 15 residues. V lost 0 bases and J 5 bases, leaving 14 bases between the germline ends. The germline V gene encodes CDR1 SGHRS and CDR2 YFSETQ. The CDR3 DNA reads TGCGCCAGCAGCTTGGCCTCGCAGGGGTCGACTGAAGCTTTCTTT. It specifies CASSLASQGSTEAFF.

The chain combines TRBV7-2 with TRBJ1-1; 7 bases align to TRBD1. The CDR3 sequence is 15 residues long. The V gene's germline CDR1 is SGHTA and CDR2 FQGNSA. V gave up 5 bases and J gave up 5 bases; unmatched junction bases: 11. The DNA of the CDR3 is TGTGCCAGCAGCGAACAGACAGGGCGAGGTACTGAAGCTTTCTTT. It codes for CASSEQTGRGTEAFF.

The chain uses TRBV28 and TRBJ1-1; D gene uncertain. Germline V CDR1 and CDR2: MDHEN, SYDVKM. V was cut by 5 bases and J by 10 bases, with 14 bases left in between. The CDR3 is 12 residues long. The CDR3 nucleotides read TGTGCCAGCAGTGATAATCCAAGAGGAGCTTTCTTT. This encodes CASSDNPRGAFF.

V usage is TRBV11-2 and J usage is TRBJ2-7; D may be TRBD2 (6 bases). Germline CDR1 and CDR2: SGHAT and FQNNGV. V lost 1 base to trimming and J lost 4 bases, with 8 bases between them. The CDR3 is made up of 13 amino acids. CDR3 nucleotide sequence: TGTGCCAGCAGCTTAGGGGGGGTGTACGAGCAGTACGTC. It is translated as CASSLGGVYEQYV.

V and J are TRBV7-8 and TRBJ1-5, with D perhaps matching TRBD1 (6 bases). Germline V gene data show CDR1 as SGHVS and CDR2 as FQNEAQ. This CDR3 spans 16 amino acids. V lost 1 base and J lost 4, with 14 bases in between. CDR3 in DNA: TGTGCCAGCAGCTTAGAAAGGGGACACCGAAATCAGCCCCAGCATTTT. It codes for CASSLERGHRNQPQHF.

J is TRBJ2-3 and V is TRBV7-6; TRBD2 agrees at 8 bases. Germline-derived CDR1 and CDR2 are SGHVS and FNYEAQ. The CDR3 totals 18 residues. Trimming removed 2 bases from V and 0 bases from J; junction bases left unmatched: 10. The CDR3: CASSLLAGTYSSTDTQYF. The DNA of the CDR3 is TGTGCCAGCAGCTTATTAGCGGGGACATATTCTAGCACAGATACGCAGTATTTT.